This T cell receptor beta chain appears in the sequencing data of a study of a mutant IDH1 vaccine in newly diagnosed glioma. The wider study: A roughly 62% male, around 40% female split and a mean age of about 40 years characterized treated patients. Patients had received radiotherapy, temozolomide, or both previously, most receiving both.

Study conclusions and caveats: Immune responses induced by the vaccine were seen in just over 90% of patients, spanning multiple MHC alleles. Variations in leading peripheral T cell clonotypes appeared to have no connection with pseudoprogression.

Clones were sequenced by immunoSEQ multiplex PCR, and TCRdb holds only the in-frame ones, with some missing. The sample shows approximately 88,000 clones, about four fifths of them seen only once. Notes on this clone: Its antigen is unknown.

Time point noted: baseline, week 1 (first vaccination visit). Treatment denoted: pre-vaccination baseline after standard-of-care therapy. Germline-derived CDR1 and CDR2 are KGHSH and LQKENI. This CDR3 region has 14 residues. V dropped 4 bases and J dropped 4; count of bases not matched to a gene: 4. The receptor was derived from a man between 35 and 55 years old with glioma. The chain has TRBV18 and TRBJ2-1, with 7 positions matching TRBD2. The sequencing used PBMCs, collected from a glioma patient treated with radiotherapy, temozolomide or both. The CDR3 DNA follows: TGTGCCAGCTCACTGGGGGGGGAATACAATGAGCAGTTCTTC. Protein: CASSLGGEYNEQFF. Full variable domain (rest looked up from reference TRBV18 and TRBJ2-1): NAGVMQNPRHLVRRRGQEARLRCSPMKGHSHVYWYRQLPEEGLKFMVYLQKENIIDESGMPKERFSAEFPKEGPSILRIQQVVRGDSAAYFCASSLGGEYNEQFFGPGTRLTVL.